Below, 26 T cell receptor beta chains from the same sample are listed, as sequenced in a study of OX40 agonist ivuxolimab in advanced cancers. Profiling relied on immunoSEQ multiplex PCR, and the TCRdb table lists in-frame clones only, not all of them. In the table there are approximately 58,000 clones, 70% to 90% of which are singletons. Sequences were derived from CD4+ or CD8+ T cells sorted from blood, sampled in a trial of the OX40 agonist ivuxolimab. These TCRs come from an adult with an advanced solid tumor such as melanoma, head and neck, liver or kidney cancer.

The gene calls are TRBV30 and TRBJ1-4; TRBD1 matches at 11 bases. From germline, CDR1 is GTSNPN and CDR2 SVGIG (reference sequence). CDR3 length equals 15 residues. V trimming: 3 bases; J trimming: 3 bases; junction bases outside the gene matches: 3. CDR3 sequence: CAWRDRGRSNEKLFF. The CDR3, as DNA: TGTGCCTGGAGGGACAGGGGGCGATCTAATGAAAAACTGTTTTTT.

This clone turned up a few times. The chain couples TRBV15 to TRBJ2-6; the D is unclear. Germline values: CDR1 LNHNV, CDR2 YYDKDF (reference sequence). V lost 4 bases and J 4 bases, leaving 8 bases between the germline ends. The CDR3 is 14 residues long. The CDR3 nucleotides read TGTGCCACCAGCACCCCAATCGGGGCCAACGTCCTGACTTTC. Protein sequence: CATSTPIGANVLTF.

This chain links TRBV2 with TRBJ1-2, with 11 bases aligning to TRBD1. Germline CDR1 SNHLY, CDR2 FYNNEI. CDR3 size: 14 residues. The V segment lost 6 bases and the J segment 4 bases; nucleotides outside the gene matches: 4. DNA for the CDR3: TGTGCCAGCAGCGTGGACAGGGGGCTCTATGGCTACACCTTC. Translated: CASSVDRGLYGYTF.

CDR3 region: CASSQDLDIRSPLHF. CDR3 DNA sequence: TGTGCCAGCAGCCAAGACTTGGACATCAGGTCACCCCTCCACTTT. The chain uses TRBV4-2 and TRBJ1-6, with D perhaps TRBD1 (5 bases). This CDR3 spans 15 amino acids. The germline gives CDR1 LGHNA, CDR2 YNFKEQ. Trimming took off 0 bases at V and 10 bases at J, with 13 bases between the two ends.

A remark on this clone: This same CDR3 is encoded by further DNA sequences in the sample. The rearrangement uses TRBV6-5 and TRBJ2-7; TRBD2 matches at 10 bases. Unmatched junction bases numbered 6, after V lost 6 bases and J lost 4 bases. Germline-derived CDR1 and CDR2 are MNHEY and SVGAGI. CDR3 length: 14 amino acids. The CDR3 sequence is CASSRAGGPYEQYF. In DNA form, the CDR3 reads TGTGCCAGCAGCCGAGCGGGAGGGCCTTACGAGCAGTACTTC.

V usage is TRBV18 and J usage is TRBJ1-5, with 7 nucleotides matching TRBD1. V shed 2 bases and J 3 bases; nucleotides not matched to a gene: 4. CDR3 size: 15 residues. The germline gives CDR1 KGHSH, CDR2 LQKENI. CDR3 in amino acids: CASSPEQGTNQPQHF. CDR3 sequence (DNA): TGTGCCAGCTCACCAGAACAGGGGACCAATCAGCCCCAGCATTTT.

The J gene is TRBJ2-1, the V gene TRBV2, with 7 positions matching TRBD1. Germline CDR1 and CDR2: SNHLY and FYNNEI. There are 14 residues in the CDR3. The trim removed 7 bases at V and 0 bases at J, leaving 3 bases unmatched. CDR3 nucleotide sequence: TGTGCCAGCACTAGGGACAGCTCCTACAATGAGCAGTTCTTC. Residues: CASTRDSSYNEQFF. Complete variable domain (other parts from reference TRBV2 and TRBJ2-1): EPEVTQTPSHQVTQMGQEVILRCVPISNHLYFYWYRQILGQKVEFLVSFYNNEISEKSEIFDDQFSVERPDGSNFTLKIRSTKLEDSAMYFCASTRDSSYNEQFFGPGTRLTVL.

The gene calls are TRBV29-1 and TRBJ1-1; D possibly corresponds to TRBD1 (6 bases). The CDR3 has 12 residues. Germline CDR1 and CDR2: SQVTM and ANQGSEA. Trimming shortened V by 6 bases and J by 8 bases, and 16 bases separated the two germline ends. For the CDR3, the DNA is TGCAGCGTCGTGACAGGCGGTCAAGAAGCTTTCTTT. Its translation: CSVVTGGQEAFF.

The chain joins TRBV2 to TRBJ1-2; possibly TRBD1 for D (6 bases). Germline assignment: CDR1 SNHLY and CDR2 FYNNEI. Trimming stripped 7 bases from V and 6 bases from J, with 24 bases between. The CDR3 has 16 residues. CDR3 DNA: TGTGCCAGCATCCGTAACAGGGTAGGGAGAGGAGATGGCTACACCTTC. This gives the protein CASIRNRVGRGDGYTF.

The rearrangement joins TRBV7-9 to TRBJ1-3; 7 bases line up with TRBD1. Germline values: CDR1 SEHNR, CDR2 FQNEAQ (reference sequence). The CDR3 runs to 16 residues. V gave up 2 bases and J gave up 0 bases; unmatched junction bases: 4. CDR3 sequence (DNA): TGTGCCAGCAGCTTAAGCACAGGGGACTCTGGAAACACCATATATTTT. The encoded protein is CASSLSTGDSGNTIYF.

The V call is TRBV9, the J call TRBJ1-3; 8 nucleotides line up with TRBD1. Unmatched junction bases numbered 8, after V lost 0 bases and J lost 3 bases. The CDR3 is made up of 17 amino acids. CDR1 is SGDLS, CDR2 YYNGEE, per germline. The CDR3 protein is CASSVEAAGGYGNTIYF. As DNA, the CDR3 is TGTGCCAGCAGCGTAGAGGCCGCAGGGGGCTATGGAAACACCATATATTTT.

The rearrangement joins TRBV29-1 to TRBJ1-3, with 10 bases aligning to TRBD1. V shed 6 bases, J shed 0 bases, and the junction held 2 bases outside the gene matches. There are 14 residues in the CDR3. The germline CDR1 and CDR2 sequences are SQVTM and ANQGSEA. The CDR3 spells CSVGQGSSGNTIYF. DNA for the CDR3: TGCAGCGTGGGACAGGGGTCCTCTGGAAACACCATATATTTT.

J is TRBJ2-3 and V is TRBV6-6; 7 positions match TRBD2. Looked up from germline, CDR1 is MNHNY and CDR2 is SVGAGI (reference sequence). J was trimmed by 4 bases and V by 8 bases; bases with no gene match: 9. CDR3 length: 14 residues. The chain's CDR3 is CASRLGGEADTQYF. The DNA for the CDR3 is TGTGCCAGCCGCCTGGGGGGGGAAGCAGATACGCAGTATTTT.

This chain uses TRBV27 with TRBJ2-7; a possible D gene is TRBD2 (6 bases). There are 15 residues in the CDR3. The V gene's germline CDR1 is MNHEY and CDR2 SMNVEV (reference sequence). V lost 5 bases and J 6 bases, leaving 20 bases between the germline ends. The CDR3 spells CASSPRGGTGAEQYF. As DNA, the CDR3 is TGTGCCAGCAGTCCACGTGGCGGGACCGGAGCCGAGCAGTACTTC.

The chain has TRBV5-6 and TRBJ2-1, with TRBD1 identical over 9 bases. V shed 3 bases and J 0 bases; nucleotides not matched to a gene: 1. Germline assignment: CDR1 SGHDT and CDR2 YYEEEE. This CDR3 contains 15 residues. Written as DNA, the CDR3 is TGTGCCAGCAGCTGGACAGGGGCCTCCTACAATGAGCAGTTCTTC. Translated, it gives CASSWTGASYNEQFF.

J is TRBJ2-7 and V is TRBV28, with 10 bases that match TRBD1. The ends lost 3 bases at V and 5 bases at J; junction bases unmatched: 1. Germline V lookup: CDR1 MDHEN, CDR2 SYDVKM. The CDR3 totals 13 residues. The CDR3 sequence: CASSLTGGHEQYF. CDR3 bases: TGTGCCAGCAGTTTGACAGGGGGCCACGAGCAGTACTTC.

The J gene is TRBJ1-5, the V gene TRBV7-8, with TRBD1 identical over 9 bases. The V and J ends lost 4 bases and 7 bases, in that order; junction bases with no gene match: 17. The germline V gene encodes CDR1 SGHVS and CDR2 FQNEAQ. The CDR3 extends over 18 amino acids. This CDR3 reads CASSSRRWDRVVGQPQHF. The DNA of the CDR3 is TGTGCCAGCAGCTCCAGGCGGTGGGACAGGGTGGTAGGGCAGCCCCAGCATTTT.

V is TRBV7-2 and J is TRBJ2-5, with D perhaps TRBD1 or TRBD2 (6 bases each). The J call may not be correct, given that the DNA end is closer to TRBJ2-7. Germline V CDR1 and CDR2: SGHTA, FQGNSA. CDR3 length: 14 residues. The CDR3, as DNA: TGTGCCAGCAGCAAAGGGGGGTTGACCTACGAGCAGTACTTC. Its protein is CASSKGGLTYEQYF.

The chain carries TRBV29-1 and TRBJ2-5, with 12 bases matching TRBD1. The germline V gene has CDR1 SQVTM and CDR2 ANQGSEA. The CDR3 is 15 amino acids. V lost 6 bases to trimming and J lost 1 base; unmatched junction nucleotides: 6. The CDR3 protein is CSVVPGQGAQETQYF. CDR3 coding DNA: TGCAGCGTAGTCCCGGGACAGGGGGCCCAAGAGACCCAGTACTTC.

This chain connects TRBV9 to TRBJ1-1; a possible D gene is TRBD1 (5 bases). Looked up from germline, CDR1 is SGDLS and CDR2 is YYNGEE. The ends were cut back, 0 bases at V and 2 bases at J, with 8 bases in the middle. The CDR3 contains 14 residues. In nucleotides, the CDR3 is TGTGCCAGCAGCGTAGGGGGGATAAACACTGAAGCTTTCTTT. Residues: CASSVGGINTEAFF.

This sequence joins TRBV28 and TRBJ2-3, with 7 positions matching TRBD2. The ends lost 6 bases at V and 5 bases at J; junction bases unmatched: 17. Looked up from germline, CDR1 is MDHEN and CDR2 is SYDVKM. The CDR3 loop spans 17 amino acids. The CDR3 sequence is CASRNPPSGLRGDTQYF. The CDR3 nucleotides read TGTGCCAGCAGAAATCCCCCTAGCGGACTCCGGGGAGATACGCAGTATTTT.

In its sample, this clone was seen many times. The V and J genes are TRBV7-2 and TRBJ1-4; no firm D call. The V gene's germline CDR1 is SGHTA and CDR2 FQGNSA. Trimming took 1 base from V and 10 from J, leaving 16 bases between them. This CDR3 spans 15 amino acids. The CDR3 region is CASSLGALPVGKLFF. The CDR3 nucleotides read TGTGCCAGCAGCTTAGGGGCTCTTCCCGTAGGAAAACTGTTTTTT.

The chain uses TRBV7-2 and TRBJ1-3; D is unresolved. Trimming removed 2 bases from V and 2 bases from J, with 10 bases in between. CDR3 length: 15 residues. Germline V gene sequence: CDR1 SGHTA, CDR2 FQGNSA. CDR3 bases: TGTGCCAGCAGCTTATATGTATTTGCTGGAAACACCATATATTTT. It translates to CASSLYVFAGNTIYF.

The chain has TRBV30 and TRBJ2-3; 9 bases fit TRBD1. The CDR3 has 14 residues. Looked up from germline, CDR1 is GTSNPN and CDR2 is SVGIG (reference sequence). The V and J ends lost 5 bases and 4 bases, in that order; junction bases with no gene match: 7. The CDR3 DNA reads TGTGCCTGGGACAGGGGGGGCCAAGCAGATACGCAGTATTTT. This translates into CAWDRGGQADTQYF.

This chain links TRBV2 with TRBJ2-4; 13 bases are a match to TRBD2. CDR3 length: 14 residues. Germline CDR1 is SNHLY and CDR2 is FYNNEI. Trimming at V came to 6 bases and at J to 6 bases, leaving 2 bases not matched to a gene. As DNA, the CDR3 is TGTGCCAGCAGCGGGACTAGCGGGATAAACATTCAGTACTTC. This translates into CASSGTSGINIQYF.

This chain links TRBV5-1 with TRBJ2-1; D unresolved. The germline V gene has CDR1 SGHRS and CDR2 YFSETQ. V was cut by 3 bases and J by 8 bases, with 6 bases left in between. The CDR3 consists of 11 residues. CDR3 region: CASSSRDEQFF. CDR3 nucleotides: TGCGCCAGCAGCTCTAGGGATGAGCAGTTCTTC. Together with reference TRBV5-1 and TRBJ2-1, the CDR3 gives the full variable domain: KAGVTQTPRYLIKTRGQQVTLSCSPISGHRSVSWYQQTPGQGLQFLFEYFSETQRNKGNFPGRFSGRQFSNSRSEMNVSTLELGDSALYLCASSSRDEQFFGPGTRLTVL.